Detailed here is one TCR beta chain. Antigen unknown. The sample originates from a study of post-analysis software for immune sequencing data. Study at large: The patients showed relapsing-remitting, secondary progressive and progressive-relapsing multiple sclerosis courses. Study results and limitations: People with multiple sclerosis had a significantly lower normalized Chao1 diversity than controls did. Patients used about 5 TRBV segments, including TRBV5-6, TRBV5-1 and TRBV20-1, more often than controls.

The TCR beta cDNA libraries carried unique molecular identifiers. It was from roughly 0.93 to 9.6 million T cells that 500,000 or so cDNA molecules came. A single record per CDR3 protein comes from TCRdb applying MiXCR to the PCR reads. This repertoire shows 350,000 to 500,000 distinct CDR3 sequences, approximately 39% found once; its top ten account for less than 8%. This CDR3 spans 17 amino acids. CDR1 SGHRS and CDR2 YFSETQ come from the germline V gene. The V segment lost 2 bases and the J segment 6 bases; nucleotides outside the gene matches: 11. The sample was blood. This chain links TRBV5-1 with TRBJ2-4, with TRBD1 identical over 10 bases. The receptor was derived from a girl aged 2-10 years with multiple sclerosis. DNA of the CDR3: TGCGCCAGCAGCTTACAATACCGAGACAGGGGGCGAAACATTCAGTACTTC. Residues: CASSLQYRDRGRNIQYF.